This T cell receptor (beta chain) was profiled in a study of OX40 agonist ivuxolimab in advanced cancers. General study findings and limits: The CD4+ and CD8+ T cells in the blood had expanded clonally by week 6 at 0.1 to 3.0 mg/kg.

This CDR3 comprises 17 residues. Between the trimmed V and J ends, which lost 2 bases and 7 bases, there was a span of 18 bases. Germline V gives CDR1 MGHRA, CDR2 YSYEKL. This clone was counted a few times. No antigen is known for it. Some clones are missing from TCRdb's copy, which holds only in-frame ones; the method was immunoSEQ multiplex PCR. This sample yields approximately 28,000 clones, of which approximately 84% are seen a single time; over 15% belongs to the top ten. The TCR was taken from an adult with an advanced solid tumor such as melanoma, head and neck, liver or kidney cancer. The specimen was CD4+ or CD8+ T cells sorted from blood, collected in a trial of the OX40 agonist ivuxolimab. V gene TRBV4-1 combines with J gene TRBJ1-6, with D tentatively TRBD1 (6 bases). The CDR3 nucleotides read TGCGCCAGCAGCCAACATGTTCCGGGACAAAAAAATTCACCCCTCCACTTT. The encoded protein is CASSQHVPGQKNSPLHF.